These 29 T cell receptor beta chains were sequenced from one sample in a study of blood T cell repertoires in COVID-19. Some clones are missing from TCRdb's copy, which holds only in-frame ones; the method was immunoSEQ multiplex PCR. The data contain 220,000 or so clones, almost 85% of them singletons. Source material: peripheral blood. All receptors derive from a woman of 80 years or more with acute or convalescent COVID-19.

This chain connects TRBV29-1 to TRBJ1-1, with D tentatively TRBD1 (5 bases). This CDR3 spans 13 amino acids. V gave up 1 base and J gave up 5 bases, with 11 bases separating them. Germline-derived CDR1 and CDR2 are SQVTM and ANQGSEA. The CDR3 sequence: CSVEGVRGTEAFF. The CDR3 DNA is TGCAGCGTTGAAGGGGTTCGGGGGACTGAAGCTTTCTTT.

The V call is TRBV12-3 or TRBV12-4, the J call TRBJ2-7, with a possible D match to TRBD1 (6 bases). V was clipped by 6 bases and J by 3 bases, with 9 bases between them. The CDR3 spans 12 residues. CDR3 in DNA: TGTGCCAGCAGCCCGGACAGCTACGAGCAGTACTTC. It encodes CASSPDSYEQYF.

In this sample, this clone turned up once. The chain is built from TRBV28 and TRBJ1-4; 8 nucleotides align to TRBD1. The CDR3 consists of 15 residues. J gave up 3 bases and V 4 bases, and 4 bases lay outside the gene matches. Germline assignment: CDR1 MDHEN and CDR2 SYDVKM. The CDR3 region is CASSSDRVANEKLFF. In DNA, the CDR3 is TGTGCCAGCAGTTCGGACAGGGTGGCTAATGAAAAACTGTTTTTT. The variable domain in full, completed from reference TRBV28 and TRBJ1-4, reads DVKVTQSSRYLVKRTGEKVFLECVQDMDHENMFWYRQDPGLGLRLIYFSYDVKMKEKGDIPEGYSVSREKKERFSLILESASTNQTSMYLCASSSDRVANEKLFFGSGTQLSVL.

The chain carries TRBV14 and TRBJ2-3, with TRBD1 matching 8 bases. Trimming took 6 bases from V and 7 from J; bases not matched to a gene: 6. CDR3 length: 13 residues. CDR1 is SGHDN and CDR2 is FVKESK in the germline V gene. The CDR3 region is CASSKAGGNTQYF. In DNA form, the CDR3 reads TGTGCCAGCAGTAAGGCAGGGGGCAATACGCAGTATTTT.

This chain connects TRBV13 to TRBJ2-7; 13 bases agree with TRBD2. Per germline, CDR1 PRHDT and CDR2 FYEKMQ (reference sequence). Trimming took 4 bases from V and 5 from J; bases not matched to a gene: 11. This CDR3 is 17 amino acids long. The CDR3 here is CASSSNLLAGGPDEQYF. DNA of the CDR3: TGTGCCAGCAGCTCCAACCTACTAGCGGGAGGGCCTGACGAGCAGTACTTC.

V and J are TRBV11-1 and TRBJ1-6, with 9 bases that match TRBD1. Germline V lookup: CDR1 SGHAT, CDR2 FQDESV (reference sequence). The CDR3 consists of 15 residues. V dropped 3 bases and J dropped 10; count of bases not matched to a gene: 7. The CDR3 sequence: CASSFGQGKESPLHF. The CDR3 DNA sequence: TGTGCCAGCAGCTTTGGACAGGGGAAAGAATCACCCCTCCACTTT.

The chain is built from TRBV3-1 (or the pseudogene TRBV3-2) and TRBJ2-3; 9 bases align to TRBD2. The CDR3 totals 16 residues. Germline assignment: CDR1 LGHDT and CDR2 YNNKEL (reference sequence). With V trimmed by 0 bases and J by 4 bases, 5 bases remained unmatched. The CDR3 sequence is CASSQDMRGGADTQYF. As DNA, the CDR3 is TGTGCCAGCAGCCAAGATATGCGGGGGGGCGCAGATACGCAGTATTTT.

The CDR3 region is CASSFSGTSGISYEQYF. CDR3 nucleotide sequence: TGCGCCAGCAGCTTCTCTGGAACTAGCGGGATCTCTTACGAGCAGTACTTC. The rearrangement links TRBV5-1 to TRBJ2-7, with 10 nucleotides matching TRBD2. The CDR3 covers 17 residues. Germline V gene data show CDR1 as SGHRS and CDR2 as YFSETQ. Trimming took 2 bases from V and 4 from J; bases not matched to a gene: 12.

In nucleotides, the CDR3 is TGTGCCAGCGCCGACAGGGATGGCTACACCTTC. This sequence encodes CASADRDGYTF. The V and J genes are TRBV19 and TRBJ1-2; 7 bases are a match to TRBD1. This CDR3 is 11 amino acids long. The junction had 4 bases not matched to a gene; V was cut back by 9 bases and J by 6 bases. Germline CDR1 is LNHDA and CDR2 is SQIVND (reference sequence).

The DNA for the CDR3 is TGTGCCAGCAGTTACGTAGGACAGGGGACCCAGTACTTC. Its translation: CASSYVGQGTQYF. The genes are TRBV6-2 or TRBV6-3 and TRBJ2-5, with 8 bases fitting TRBD1. V was pared by 2 bases and J by 7 bases, with 3 bases of the junction left unmatched. The CDR3 runs 13 residues. Germline V gene sequence: CDR1 MNHEY, CDR2 SVGEGT.

This chain uses TRBV7-3 with TRBJ2-3; D unclear. This CDR3 is built from 15 residues. In germline, CDR1 is SGHTA, CDR2 FQGTGA. The ends were cut back, 3 bases at V and 2 bases at J, with 12 bases in the middle. The CDR3 loop reads CASSLTGLITDTQYF. The CDR3 DNA reads TGTGCCAGCAGCTTGACCGGGTTAATCACAGATACGCAGTATTTT.

The chain has TRBV3-1 (or the pseudogene TRBV3-2) and TRBJ2-4; possible D gene TRBD1, 5 bases. CDR3 length: 16 residues. Trimming took off 1 base at V and 7 bases at J, with 17 bases between the two ends. CDR1 is LGHDT and CDR2 is YNNKEL in the germline V gene (reference sequence). The CDR3 loop is CASSQVWSTGPNIQYF. The CDR3 coding sequence is TGTGCCAGCAGCCAAGTTTGGAGTACAGGACCCAACATTCAGTACTTC.

This clone showed up just a few times. The same CDR3 is also encoded by other DNA sequences in this sample. The genes are TRBV7-8 and TRBJ1-3; D remains unclear. V gave up 0 bases and J gave up 4 bases, with 10 bases separating them. Germline CDR1 is SGHVS and CDR2 is FQNEAQ. The CDR3 sequence is 15 residues long. The CDR3 is CASSLANGWGNTIYF. The CDR3 coding sequence is TGTGCCAGCAGCTTAGCGAACGGTTGGGGAAACACCATATATTTT.

This chain connects TRBV7-2 to TRBJ1-1, with D perhaps matching TRBD1 (6 bases). CDR3 length equals 14 residues. Trimming removed 6 bases from V and 0 bases from J, with 11 bases in between. Germline V CDR1 and CDR2: SGHTA, FQGNSA. CDR3 residues: CASSPTGLNTEAFF. Here the CDR3 DNA reads TGTGCCAGCAGTCCTACAGGGTTGAACACTGAAGCTTTCTTT.

The chain couples TRBV19 to TRBJ1-1, with 12 bases lining up with TRBD1. This CDR3 has 17 amino acids. J gave up 5 bases and V 7 bases, and 14 bases lay outside the gene matches. The V gene's germline CDR1 is LNHDA and CDR2 SQIVND (reference sequence). Here the CDR3 reads CASTNPGQGARDTEAFF. CDR3 coding DNA: TGTGCCAGTACCAACCCGGGACAGGGGGCGCGAGATACTGAAGCTTTCTTT.

This clone was recorded once. The chain joins TRBV28 to TRBJ1-4; 9 nucleotides align to TRBD1. Germline trimming cut 1 base from V and 7 bases from J; bases unmatched to any gene: 4. Germline CDR1 and CDR2: MDHEN and SYDVKM. The CDR3 sequence is 15 residues long. CDR3 in amino acids: CASSLSGTGFEKLFF. CDR3 sequence (DNA): TGTGCCAGCAGTTTATCCGGGACAGGGTTTGAAAAACTGTTTTTT.

V is TRBV9 and J is TRBJ1-4; D gene unclear. CDR1 and CDR2 (germline): SGDLS, YYNGEE. CDR3 length: 16 amino acids. V was cut by 0 bases and J by 7 bases, with 16 bases left in between. The CDR3 region is CASSVDRDWPTEKLFF. For the CDR3, the DNA is TGTGCCAGCAGCGTAGACCGAGACTGGCCTACTGAAAAACTGTTTTTT.

The CDR3 DNA reads as TGTGCCAGCAGCTCGACTGGAAGTGAAGCTTTCTTT. This sequence encodes CASSSTGSEAFF. This chain uses TRBV3-1 (or the pseudogene TRBV3-2) with TRBJ1-1; D not resolved. V was cut by 5 bases and J by 7 bases, with 11 bases left in between. Per the germline V gene, CDR1 is LGHDT and CDR2 is YNNKEL (reference sequence). CDR3 length: 12 amino acids.

This chain joins TRBV5-1 and TRBJ1-1; possibly TRBD1 for D (5 bases). The CDR3 length is 16 residues. From germline, CDR1 is SGHRS and CDR2 YFSETQ. Trimming removed 0 bases at V and 0 bases at J, with 12 bases between. This CDR3 reads CASSLVGQNMNTEAFF. The CDR3 DNA sequence: TGCGCCAGCAGCTTGGTAGGACAAAACATGAACACTGAAGCTTTCTTT.

The rearrangement uses TRBV7-8 and TRBJ2-7; 10 bases fit TRBD2. CDR3 size: 15 residues. The J segment lost 9 bases and the V segment lost 4 bases, leaving 12 bases of the junction unmatched. Germline-derived CDR1 and CDR2 are SGHVS and FQNEAQ. CDR3 coding DNA: TGTGCCAGCAGCTCGGAGACTAGCGGGTACACTCTGCAGTACTTC. Its translation: CASSSETSGYTLQYF.

This sequence joins TRBV3-1 (or the pseudogene TRBV3-2) and TRBJ2-5, with D tentatively TRBD2 (6 bases). Trimming pared 2 bases from V and 2 bases from J, leaving 9 bases between. This CDR3 is built from 14 residues. Germline lookup yields CDR1 LGHDT and CDR2 YNNKEL (reference sequence). CDR3 nucleotides: TGTGCCAGCAGCCAAAGGAGGGGACAAGAGACCCAGTACTTC. Its protein product is CASSQRRGQETQYF.

V and J are TRBV5-1 and TRBJ2-5; 8 bases agree with TRBD1. The germline V gene encodes CDR1 SGHRS and CDR2 YFSETQ. Losses at the gene ends were 4 bases for V and 2 bases for J; bases not matched to a gene: 7. The CDR3 covers 15 residues. In DNA form, the CDR3 reads TGCGCCAGCAGCACTCGGGACAGGAAACAAGAGACCCAGTACTTC. Protein: CASSTRDRKQETQYF.

The chain carries TRBV5-1 and TRBJ2-1, with 12 bases aligning to TRBD2. Germline CDR1 reads SGHRS; CDR2 reads YFSETQ. V was pared by 2 bases and J by 3 bases, with 6 bases of the junction left unmatched. The length of the CDR3 is 17 residues. In DNA, the CDR3 is TGCGCCAGCAGCTTAAGTACTAGCGGGAGGATCTACAATGAGCAGTTCTTC. Translating gives CASSLSTSGRIYNEQFF.

This clone was seen a single time. The chain combines TRBV19 with TRBJ1-2; the match to TRBD1 covers 10 bases. Germline CDR1 is LNHDA and CDR2 is SQIVND (reference sequence). CDR3 length equals 14 residues. V trimming: 5 bases; J trimming: 6 bases; junction bases outside the gene matches: 6. In nucleotides, the CDR3 is TGTGCCAGTAGTTCCGGGACAGGGGACCATGGCTACACCTTC. It codes for CASSSGTGDHGYTF.

This sequence joins TRBV18 and TRBJ2-1; possibly TRBD2 for D (6 bases). With 5 bases removed from V and 4 bases from J, the gap between germline ends came to 9 bases. The CDR3 has 13 amino acids. The V gene's germline CDR1 is KGHSH and CDR2 LQKENI. CDR3 amino acids: CASSFGSYNEQFF. The CDR3 DNA reads TGTGCCAGCTCATTCGGGAGTTACAATGAGCAGTTCTTC.

The chain couples TRBV9 to TRBJ2-1, with 10 bases identical to TRBD1. Unmatched junction bases numbered 9, after V lost 4 bases and J lost 8 bases. The CDR3 spans 15 residues. Germline V gene sequence: CDR1 SGDLS, CDR2 YYNGEE. The CDR3 sequence: CASSSLRDRGHEQFF. The CDR3 DNA is TGTGCCAGCAGCTCTCTCCGGGACAGGGGCCATGAGCAGTTCTTC.

The chain recombines TRBV10-3 with TRBJ2-5; TRBD2 agrees at 9 bases. CDR3 length equals 14 residues. From germline, CDR1 is ENHRY and CDR2 SYGVKD. The V gene end was trimmed by 6 bases and the J gene end by 5 bases; junction bases not matched to a gene: 7. CDR3 nucleotides: TGTGCCATCAGAGGCGGGAGGGCCGATGAGACCCAGTACTTC. Translation gives CAIRGGRADETQYF.

The chain employs TRBV11-2 and TRBJ1-2; 7 bases agree with TRBD1. The CDR3 is 16 amino acids. The trim removed 1 base at V and 4 bases at J, leaving 9 bases unmatched. Germline V gene data show CDR1 as SGHAT and CDR2 as FQNNGV. The CDR3 region has the DNA TGTGCCAGCAGCTTAGTAGGGACAGCCGTCATCTATGGCTACACCTTC. Translating gives CASSLVGTAVIYGYTF.

The chain couples TRBV6-1 to TRBJ1-4; possible D gene TRBD1, 6 bases. V was pared by 1 base and J by 8 bases, with 17 bases between. CDR3 size: 16 residues. Germline CDR1 MNHNS, CDR2 SASEGT. CDR3 region: CASSEGTAREREKLFF. Here the CDR3 DNA reads TGTGCCAGCAGTGAAGGGACAGCGAGGGAAAGGGAAAAACTGTTTTTT.